The 26 T cell receptor beta chains in this list originate from one sample, sequenced in a study of blood T cell repertoires in COVID-19. This table comes from immunoSEQ multiplex PCR, and its TCRdb copy is limited to in-frame clones, with some not included. The sample has about 380,000 clones; roughly 85% are singletons. The specimen was peripheral blood. These receptors were taken from a woman under 30 with acute or convalescent COVID-19.

CDR3: CASSSDDSSYEQYF. CDR3 in DNA: TGTGCCAGCAGTTCTGATGACTCGTCCTACGAGCAGTACTTC. The chain uses TRBV6-6 and TRBJ2-7; D gene unclear. V shed 4 bases and J shed 1 base, with 11 bases lying between them. Germline values: CDR1 MNHNY, CDR2 SVGAGI (reference sequence). The CDR3 extends over 14 amino acids.

This chain connects TRBV10-2 to TRBJ1-1; 7 positions agree with TRBD1. The length of the CDR3 is 15 residues. Germline loops: CDR1 WSHSY, CDR2 SAAADI. The J segment lost 0 bases and the V segment lost 6 bases, leaving 7 bases of the junction unmatched. CDR3 DNA: TGCGCCAGCAGGTGGGGGACAGAAATGAACACTGAAGCTTTCTTT. It codes for CASRWGTEMNTEAFF.

This chain joins TRBV5-1 and TRBJ2-2; 9 nucleotides agree with TRBD1. Trimming took 0 bases from V and 1 from J; bases not matched to a gene: 7. Germline CDR1 and CDR2: SGHRS and YFSETQ. The CDR3 is 18 amino acids. The CDR3 nucleotides read TGCGCCAGCAGCTTGGAGGGACAGGGCGCGGTGAACACCGGGGAGCTGTTTTTT. Translation gives CASSLEGQGAVNTGELFF. Based on the CDR3 plus reference TRBV5-1 and TRBJ2-2, the full variable domain is KAGVTQTPRYLIKTRGQQVTLSCSPISGHRSVSWYQQTPGQGLQFLFEYFSETQRNKGNFPGRFSGRQFSNSRSEMNVSTLELGDSALYLCASSLEGQGAVNTGELFFGEGSRLTVL.

The chain links TRBV7-9 to TRBJ2-1, with 13 bases fitting TRBD2. The V gene's germline CDR1 is SEHNR and CDR2 FQNEAQ (reference sequence). V trimming: 5 bases; J trimming: 9 bases; junction bases outside the gene matches: 7. The CDR3 runs 15 residues. CDR3 sequence reads: CASSPTSGRVTEQFF. In nucleotides, the CDR3 is TGTGCCAGCAGCCCCACTAGCGGGAGGGTTACTGAGCAGTTCTTC.

The rearrangement uses TRBV5-6 and TRBJ2-2; 7 nucleotides agree with TRBD1. After removal of 0 bases from V and 7 bases from J, the junction contained 6 bases not matched to a gene. This CDR3 has 15 amino acids. The germline gives CDR1 SGHDT, CDR2 YYEEEE. In DNA form, the CDR3 reads TGTGCCAGCAGCTTGGGGATGACAGGGTACGGGGAGCTGTTTTTT. Amino acids: CASSLGMTGYGELFF.

The genes are TRBV6-5 and TRBJ2-7; 8 bases map to TRBD1. V lost 0 bases to trimming and J lost 2 bases; unmatched junction nucleotides: 6. The germline CDR1 and CDR2 sequences are MNHEY and SVGAGI. The CDR3 has 16 amino acids. The CDR3 DNA reads as TGTGCCAGCAGTTACTCAGCCGGGACAGGAGCCTACGAGCAGTACTTC. It yields the protein CASSYSAGTGAYEQYF.

Notes on this clone: The same CDR3 also results from other DNA sequences found in this sample. The chain carries TRBV18 and TRBJ1-1; D gene unclear. V lost 6 bases, J lost 3 bases, and 14 bases lay in between. The CDR3 loop spans 14 amino acids. Germline values: CDR1 KGHSH, CDR2 LQKENI. CDR3 coding DNA: TGTGCCAGCTCCCCTAGACCCGGGGACACTGAAGCTTTCTTT. Translation gives CASSPRPGDTEAFF.

V usage is TRBV19 and J usage is TRBJ2-2; 9 nucleotides line up with TRBD1. The length of the CDR3 is 13 residues. After removal of 6 bases from V and 4 bases from J, the junction contained 0 bases not matched to a gene. CDR1 LNHDA and CDR2 SQIVND come from the germline V gene (reference sequence). For the CDR3, the DNA is TGTGCCAGTAGGACAGGGGGCACCGGGGAGCTGTTTTTT. Amino acids: CASRTGGTGELFF.

The chain has TRBV10-2 and TRBJ1-6, with D unclear. Germline CDR1 and CDR2: WSHSY and SAAADI. This CDR3 comprises 16 residues. Trimming stripped 3 bases from V and 3 bases from J, with 12 bases between. CDR3 in amino acids: CASSDPGISYNSPLHF. CDR3 coding DNA: TGCGCCAGCAGTGACCCGGGAATTAGCTATAATTCACCCCTCCACTTT.

The V call is TRBV2, the J call TRBJ2-1, with 8 nucleotides matching TRBD2. The V and J ends lost 7 bases and 4 bases, in that order; junction bases with no gene match: 6. The germline CDR1 and CDR2 sequences are SNHLY and FYNNEI. This CDR3 contains 14 residues. The CDR3 nucleotides are TGTGCCAGCATCCCCCGGGGGGGATACAATGAGCAGTTCTTC. Amino acid sequence: CASIPRGGYNEQFF.

V gene TRBV9 combines with J gene TRBJ2-6; 11 bases align to TRBD1. J lost 0 bases, V lost 4 bases, and 15 bases had no gene match. CDR1 SGDLS and CDR2 YYNGEE come from the germline V gene. The CDR3 has 21 residues. CDR3 protein: CASSTTGAGTGGVSGANVLTF. DNA for the CDR3: TGTGCCAGCAGCACCACTGGTGCCGGGACAGGGGGTGTCTCTGGGGCCAACGTCCTGACTTTC.

The rearrangement joins TRBV27 to TRBJ1-5; D gene ambiguous. The CDR3 is made up of 14 amino acids. Germline CDR1 reads MNHEY; CDR2 reads SMNVEV (reference sequence). V lost 5 bases, J lost 9 bases, and 17 bases lay in between. DNA of the CDR3: TGTGCCAGCAGTCCCCTGCCGATGCGTCGGCCCCAGCATTTT. It translates to CASSPLPMRRPQHF.

This chain uses TRBV5-4 with TRBJ1-1, with 8 positions matching TRBD1. The CDR3 loop spans 14 amino acids. V was clipped by 6 bases and J by 3 bases; unmatched bases: 7. Germline CDR1 is SGHNT and CDR2 is YYREEE (reference sequence). Here the CDR3 reads CASIQQGGDTEAFF. CDR3 coding DNA: TGTGCCAGCATCCAACAGGGGGGCGACACTGAAGCTTTCTTT. The full variable domain, with the rest looked up from reference TRBV5-4 and TRBJ1-1, is ETGVTQSPTHLIKTRGQQVTLRCSSQSGHNTVSWYQQALGQGPQFIFQYYREEENGRGNFPPRFSGLQFPNYSSELNVNALELDDSALYLCASIQQGGDTEAFFGQGTRLTVV.

As for this clone: Other DNA sequences in the sample encode the same CDR3. The rearrangement joins TRBV6-1 to TRBJ2-5, with 8 bases aligning to TRBD1. The CDR3 totals 14 residues. Germline assignment: CDR1 MNHNS and CDR2 SASEGT. J gave up 4 bases and V 2 bases, and 3 bases lay outside the gene matches. CDR3 region: CASSERTGPETQYF. In DNA, the CDR3 is TGTGCCAGCAGTGAACGGACAGGGCCAGAGACCCAGTACTTC.

This clone was found once. The chain recombines TRBV6-5 with TRBJ2-7; D is unresolved. Between the trimmed V and J ends, which lost 8 bases and 4 bases, there was a span of 12 bases. Germline lookup yields CDR1 MNHEY and CDR2 SVGAGI. CDR3 length equals 12 residues. The CDR3 reads CASLTTNYEQYF. The CDR3 DNA reads as TGTGCCAGCTTAACTACAAATTACGAGCAGTACTTC.

This chain joins TRBV5-1 and TRBJ2-7; no clear D gene. CDR1 is SGHRS and CDR2 is YFSETQ in the germline V gene. V lost 1 base, J lost 1 base, and 9 bases lay in between. The CDR3 length is 14 residues. The CDR3, as DNA: TGCGCCAGCAGCTTGAGCCAGGATTCCTACGAGCAGTACTTC. Translation gives CASSLSQDSYEQYF.

The chain joins TRBV9 to TRBJ1-4; 7 bases map to TRBD1. Unmatched junction bases numbered 4, after V lost 4 bases and J lost 4 bases. CDR1 is SGDLS, CDR2 YYNGEE, per germline. The CDR3 extends over 14 amino acids. The CDR3 DNA is TGTGCCAGCAGCCCGGGACAGCTTAATGAAAAACTGTTTTTT. It is translated as CASSPGQLNEKLFF.

The chain recombines TRBV3-1 (or the pseudogene TRBV3-2) with TRBJ1-4, with D possibly being TRBD1 (6 bases). The CDR3 has 14 amino acids. V was cut by 3 bases and J by 7 bases, with 12 bases left in between. Per the germline V gene, CDR1 is LGHDT and CDR2 is YNNKEL (reference sequence). The CDR3 DNA reads TGTGCCAGCAGCCAGGACAGTGGTAGTGAAAAACTGTTTTTT. This encodes CASSQDSGSEKLFF.

The rearrangement joins TRBV4-1 to TRBJ1-1, with 7 nucleotides matching TRBD1. Germline CDR1 reads MGHRA; CDR2 reads YSYEKL. J was trimmed by 7 bases and V by 3 bases; bases with no gene match: 2. This CDR3 spans 12 amino acids. The CDR3 DNA reads as TGCGCCAGCAGCCACAGACAGGGTGAAGCTTTCTTT. This translates into CASSHRQGEAFF.

V gene TRBV11-2 combines with J gene TRBJ2-4; possibly TRBD1 for D (5 bases). The CDR3 totals 18 residues. V was shortened by 5 bases and J by 1 base, with 21 bases between the two germline ends. Germline V CDR1 and CDR2: SGHAT, FQNNGV. The CDR3 reads CASSLTAPQGTAKNIQYF. CDR3 nucleotide sequence: TGTGCCAGCAGCCTAACAGCCCCCCAGGGTACGGCCAAAAACATTCAGTACTTC.

This clone came up a few times. The chain combines TRBV5-1 with TRBJ2-7; 12 nucleotides match TRBD2. The germline V gene encodes CDR1 SGHRS and CDR2 YFSETQ. Trimming at V came to 0 bases and at J to 7 bases, leaving 8 bases not matched to a gene. The CDR3 length is 16 residues. CDR3 loop: CASSLDLAGGQKEQYF. The DNA of the CDR3 is TGCGCCAGCAGCTTGGATCTAGCGGGAGGGCAAAAAGAGCAGTACTTC.

The V call is TRBV19, the J call TRBJ1-2; D gene uncertain. CDR3 length: 13 amino acids. The germline V gene encodes CDR1 LNHDA and CDR2 SQIVND (reference sequence). Trimming cost V 2 bases and J 2 bases, with 6 bases left between them. The CDR3 DNA sequence: TGTGCCAGTAGTATAAGAGAAAACTATGGCTACACCTTC. Translation: CASSIRENYGYTF.

This chain links TRBV28 with TRBJ1-5; a possible D gene is TRBD1 (5 bases). The ends were cut back, 6 bases at V and 0 bases at J, with 12 bases in the middle. Germline V CDR1 and CDR2: MDHEN, SYDVKM. The CDR3 totals 15 residues. The DNA of the CDR3 is TGTGCCAGCAGCAGACAGAGATATAGCAATCAGCCCCAGCATTTT. Residues: CASSRQRYSNQPQHF.

V usage is TRBV5-1 and J usage is TRBJ2-5; 7 nucleotides line up with TRBD1. This CDR3 is built from 14 residues. Germline CDR1 reads SGHRS; CDR2 reads YFSETQ. V lost 5 bases to trimming and J lost 5 bases; unmatched junction nucleotides: 9. The DNA for the CDR3 is TGCGCCAGCAGTTCAACAGGGGCCGAGGAGACCCAGTACTTC. This translates into CASSSTGAEETQYF. The full variable domain, in which reference TRBV5-1 and TRBJ2-5 provide the parts outside the CDR3, is KAGVTQTPRYLIKTRGQQVTLSCSPISGHRSVSWYQQTPGQGLQFLFEYFSETQRNKGNFPGRFSGRQFSNSRSEMNVSTLELGDSALYLCASSSTGAEETQYFGPGTRLLVL.

CDR3 bases: TGTGCCACAGCGTTGGACAGGGATCCTTCTAGATATGGCTACACCTTC. Translation: CATALDRDPSRYGYTF. This chain connects TRBV2 to TRBJ1-2, with 8 positions matching TRBD1. The CDR3 extends over 16 amino acids. Trimming cost V 10 bases and J 5 bases; bases outside gene matches: 18. Germline CDR1 reads SNHLY; CDR2 reads FYNNEI. The full variable domain, rest sourced from reference TRBV2 and TRBJ1-2, is EPEVTQTPSHQVTQMGQEVILRCVPISNHLYFYWYRQILGQKVEFLVSFYNNEISEKSEIFDDQFSVERPDGSNFTLKIRSTKLEDSAMYFCATALDRDPSRYGYTFGSGTRLTVV.

The rearrangement links TRBV6-2 or TRBV6-3 to TRBJ1-6, with a tentative D call TRBD1 (6 bases). The CDR3 contains 17 residues. V was clipped by 2 bases and J by 6 bases, with 17 bases between them. CDR1 and CDR2 (germline): MNHEY, SVGEGT. CDR3 bases: TGTGCCAGCAGTTACCGTGGAGGGGGGGGCTTTAATTCACCCCTCCACTTT. Protein: CASSYRGGGGFNSPLHF.